This TCR beta chain is drawn from a study of blood T cell repertoires in COVID-19. Looking at the study overall: The United States, Italy and Spain provided the acute and convalescent COVID-19 samples. PBMCs, B-cell-depleted T cells, or T cells were the source of the cDNA or gDNA that made up the material.

CDR1 and CDR2 from the germline V gene are MGHRA and YSYEKL. The CDR3 consists of 13 residues. The V gene lost 0 bases and the J gene lost 4 bases, with 6 bases spanning the gap. In the authors' methods: Using reference gene primer amplification, nucleated cell counts were estimated. Sequencing used immunoSEQ multiplex PCR; TCRdb keeps in-frame clones, though not all of them. Clone size and V and J calls were adopted from that table, with D and trimming inferred from the DNA. The table shows around 230,000 clones, with about 83% occurring only once. This clone came up once. Sequencing was performed on peripheral blood. This sequence joins TRBV4-1 and TRBJ1-1; no clear D. The sequence was obtained from a woman aged 40-49 years with active or convalescent COVID-19. The DNA of the CDR3 is TGCGCCAGCAGCCAAGATCCGGGCACTGAAGCTTTCTTT. Protein sequence: CASSQDPGTEAFF.